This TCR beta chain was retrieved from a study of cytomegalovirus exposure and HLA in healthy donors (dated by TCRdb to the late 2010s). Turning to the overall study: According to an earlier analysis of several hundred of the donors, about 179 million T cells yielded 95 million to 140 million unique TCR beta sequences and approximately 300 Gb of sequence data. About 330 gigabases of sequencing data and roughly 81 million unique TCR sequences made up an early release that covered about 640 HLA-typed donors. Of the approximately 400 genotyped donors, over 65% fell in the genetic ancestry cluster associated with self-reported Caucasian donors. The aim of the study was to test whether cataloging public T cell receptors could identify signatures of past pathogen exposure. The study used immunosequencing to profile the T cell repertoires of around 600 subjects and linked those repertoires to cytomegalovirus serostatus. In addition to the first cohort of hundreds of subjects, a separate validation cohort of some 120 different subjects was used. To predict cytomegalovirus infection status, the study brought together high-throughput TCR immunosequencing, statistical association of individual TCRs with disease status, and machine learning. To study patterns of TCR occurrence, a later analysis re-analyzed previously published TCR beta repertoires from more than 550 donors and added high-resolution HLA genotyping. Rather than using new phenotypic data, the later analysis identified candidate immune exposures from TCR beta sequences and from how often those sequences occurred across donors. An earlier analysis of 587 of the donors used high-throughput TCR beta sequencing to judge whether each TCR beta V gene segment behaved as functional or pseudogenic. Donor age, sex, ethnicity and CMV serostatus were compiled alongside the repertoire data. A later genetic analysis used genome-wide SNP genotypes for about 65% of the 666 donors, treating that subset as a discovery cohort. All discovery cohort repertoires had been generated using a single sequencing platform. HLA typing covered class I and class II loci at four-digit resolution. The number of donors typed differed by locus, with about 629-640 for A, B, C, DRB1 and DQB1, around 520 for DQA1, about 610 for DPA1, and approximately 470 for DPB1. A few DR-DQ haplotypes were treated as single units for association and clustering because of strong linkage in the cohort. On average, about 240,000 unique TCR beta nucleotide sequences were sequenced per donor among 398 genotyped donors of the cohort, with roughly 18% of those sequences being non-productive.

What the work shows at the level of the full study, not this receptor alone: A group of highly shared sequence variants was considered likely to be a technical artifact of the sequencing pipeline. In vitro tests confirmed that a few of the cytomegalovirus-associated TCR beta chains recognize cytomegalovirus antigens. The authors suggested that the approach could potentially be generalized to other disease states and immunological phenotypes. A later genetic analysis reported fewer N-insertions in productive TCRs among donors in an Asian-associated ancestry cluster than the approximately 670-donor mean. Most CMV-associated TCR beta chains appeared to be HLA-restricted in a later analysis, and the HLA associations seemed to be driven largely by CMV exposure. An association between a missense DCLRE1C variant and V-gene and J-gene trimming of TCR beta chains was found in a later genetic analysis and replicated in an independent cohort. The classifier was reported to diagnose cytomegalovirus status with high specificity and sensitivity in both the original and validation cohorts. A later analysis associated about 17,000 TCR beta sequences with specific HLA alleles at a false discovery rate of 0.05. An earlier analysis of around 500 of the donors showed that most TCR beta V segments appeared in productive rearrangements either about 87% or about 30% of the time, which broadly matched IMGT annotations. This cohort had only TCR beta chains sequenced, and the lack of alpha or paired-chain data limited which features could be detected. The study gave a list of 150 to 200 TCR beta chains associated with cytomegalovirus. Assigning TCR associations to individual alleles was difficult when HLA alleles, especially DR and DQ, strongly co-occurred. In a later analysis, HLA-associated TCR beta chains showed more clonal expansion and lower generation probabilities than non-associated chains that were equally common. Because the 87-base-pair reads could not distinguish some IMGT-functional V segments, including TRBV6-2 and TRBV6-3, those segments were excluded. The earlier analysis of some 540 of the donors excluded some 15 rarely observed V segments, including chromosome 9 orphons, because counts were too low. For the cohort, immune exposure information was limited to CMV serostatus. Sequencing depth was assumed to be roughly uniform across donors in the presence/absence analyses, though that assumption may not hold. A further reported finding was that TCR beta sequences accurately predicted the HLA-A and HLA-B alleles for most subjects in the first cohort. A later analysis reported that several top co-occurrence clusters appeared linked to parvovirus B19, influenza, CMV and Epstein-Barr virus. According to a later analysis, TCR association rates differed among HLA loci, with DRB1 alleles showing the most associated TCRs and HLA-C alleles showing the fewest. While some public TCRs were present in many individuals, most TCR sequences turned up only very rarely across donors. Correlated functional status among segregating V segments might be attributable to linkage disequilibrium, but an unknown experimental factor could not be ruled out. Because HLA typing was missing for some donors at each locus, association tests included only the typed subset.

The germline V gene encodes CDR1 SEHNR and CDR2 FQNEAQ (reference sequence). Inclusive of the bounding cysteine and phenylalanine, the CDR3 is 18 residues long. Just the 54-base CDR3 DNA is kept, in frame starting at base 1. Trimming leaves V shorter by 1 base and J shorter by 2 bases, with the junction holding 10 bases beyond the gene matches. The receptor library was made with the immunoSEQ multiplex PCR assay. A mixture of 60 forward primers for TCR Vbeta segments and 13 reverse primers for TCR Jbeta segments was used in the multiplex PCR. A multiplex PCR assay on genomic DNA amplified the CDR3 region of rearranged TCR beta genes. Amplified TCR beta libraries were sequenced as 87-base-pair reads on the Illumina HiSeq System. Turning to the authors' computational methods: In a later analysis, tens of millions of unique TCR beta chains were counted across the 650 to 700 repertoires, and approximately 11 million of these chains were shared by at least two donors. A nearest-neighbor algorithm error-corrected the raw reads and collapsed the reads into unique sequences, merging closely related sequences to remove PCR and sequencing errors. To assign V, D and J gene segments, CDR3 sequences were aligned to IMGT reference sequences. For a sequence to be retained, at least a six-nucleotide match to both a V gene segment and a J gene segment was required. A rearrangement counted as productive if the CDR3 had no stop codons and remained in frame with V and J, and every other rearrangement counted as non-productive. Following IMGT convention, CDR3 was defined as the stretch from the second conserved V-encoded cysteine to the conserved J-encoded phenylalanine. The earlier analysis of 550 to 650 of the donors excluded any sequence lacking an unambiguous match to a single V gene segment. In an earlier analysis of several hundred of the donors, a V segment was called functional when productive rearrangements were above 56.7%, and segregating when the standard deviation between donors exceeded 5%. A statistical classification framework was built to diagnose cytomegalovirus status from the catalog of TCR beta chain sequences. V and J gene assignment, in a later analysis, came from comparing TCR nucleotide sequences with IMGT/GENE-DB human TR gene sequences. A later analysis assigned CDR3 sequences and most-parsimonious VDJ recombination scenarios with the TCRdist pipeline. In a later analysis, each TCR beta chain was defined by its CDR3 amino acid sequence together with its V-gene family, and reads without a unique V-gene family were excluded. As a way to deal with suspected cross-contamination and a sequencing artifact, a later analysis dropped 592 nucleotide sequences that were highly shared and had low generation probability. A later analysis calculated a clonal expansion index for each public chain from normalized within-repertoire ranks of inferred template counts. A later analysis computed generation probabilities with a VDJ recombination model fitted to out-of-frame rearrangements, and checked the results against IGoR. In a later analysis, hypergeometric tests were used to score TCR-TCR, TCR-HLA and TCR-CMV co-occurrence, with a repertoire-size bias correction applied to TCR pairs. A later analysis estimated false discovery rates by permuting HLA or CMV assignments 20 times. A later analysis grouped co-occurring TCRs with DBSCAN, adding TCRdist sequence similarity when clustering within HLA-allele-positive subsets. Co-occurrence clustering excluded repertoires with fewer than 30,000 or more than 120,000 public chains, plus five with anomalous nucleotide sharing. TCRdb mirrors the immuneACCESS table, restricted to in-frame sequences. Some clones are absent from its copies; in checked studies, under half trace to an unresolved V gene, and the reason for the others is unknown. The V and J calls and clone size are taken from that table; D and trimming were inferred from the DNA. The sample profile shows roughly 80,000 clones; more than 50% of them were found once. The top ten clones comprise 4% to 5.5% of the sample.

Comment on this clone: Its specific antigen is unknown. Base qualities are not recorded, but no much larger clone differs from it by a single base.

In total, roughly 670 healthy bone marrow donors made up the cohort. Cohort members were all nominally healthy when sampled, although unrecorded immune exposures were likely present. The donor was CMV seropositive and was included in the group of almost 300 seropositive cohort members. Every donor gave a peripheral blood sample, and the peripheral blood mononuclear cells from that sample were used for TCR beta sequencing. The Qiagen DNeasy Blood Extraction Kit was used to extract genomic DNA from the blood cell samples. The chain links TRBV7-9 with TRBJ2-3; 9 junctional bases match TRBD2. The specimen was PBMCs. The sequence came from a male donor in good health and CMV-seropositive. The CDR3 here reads CASSLEGPLAGSTDTQYF. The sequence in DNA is TGTGCCAGCAGCTTAGAGGGGCCCCTAGCGGGATCCACAGATACGCAGTATTTT.